This passage covers 11 T cell receptor beta chains from one sample sequenced in a study of regulatory T cells in long-lasting Graves disease. Stated time point: newly diagnosed GD, antithyroid drugs for less than 3 months. TCR sequences were obtained from RNA taken from PBMCs. Arm-PCR of CDR3 regions with iRepertoire HTBI primers generated TCR beta libraries. TCRdb fed the multiplex PCR reads into MiXCR, producing one record per CDR3 protein. The table has roughly 560,000 distinct CDR3 sequences, 16% seen once. The same data also contributed to another study, on T cells in Graves' hyperthyroidism and ophthalmopathy.

Sequenced here: peripheral blood mononuclear cells (PBMCs), sampled at new diagnosis, from a patient treated with antithyroid drugs. The receptors were gathered from a woman aged 40 to 65 with Graves disease.

With respect to this clonotype: This likely traces to a read error, being one base from a far larger clone. V gene TRBV7-2 combines with J gene TRBJ2-1, with 9 positions matching TRBD2. The junction had 6 bases not matched to a gene; V was cut back by 5 bases and J by 7 bases. Germline V gene lookup returns CDR1 SGHTA and CDR2 FQGNSA. The CDR3 has 14 residues. The CDR3 DNA follows: TGTGCCAGCAGCCGGGCGGGGGGGGCGAATGAGCAGTTCTTC. It translates to CASSRAGGANEQFF.

This clonotype was seen only a few times. The V call is TRBV19, the J call TRBJ1-2; TRBD1 is a possible D gene (6 bases). This CDR3 contains 15 residues. Germline assignment: CDR1 LNHDA and CDR2 SQIVND (reference sequence). V lost 7 bases to trimming and J lost 3 bases, with 18 bases between them. The CDR3 reads CASTMGALRDYGYTF. The DNA for the CDR3 is TGTGCCAGTACTATGGGGGCCCTACGGGACTATGGCTACACCTTC. Full variable domain (rest looked up from reference TRBV19 and TRBJ1-2): DGGITQSPKYLFRKEGQNVTLSCEQNLNHDAMYWYRQDPGQGLRLIYYSQIVNDFQKGDIAEGYSVSREKKESFPLTVTSAQKNPTAFYLCASTMGALRDYGYTFGSGTRLTVV.

This chain joins TRBV5-1 and TRBJ1-2; D perhaps matches TRBD1 (5 bases). This CDR3 has 15 amino acids. The germline V and J ends were trimmed by 4 bases and 3 bases, with 16 bases remaining between them. The germline V gene has CDR1 SGHRS and CDR2 YFSETQ. The CDR3 is CASSVRPKGHYGYTF. CDR3 nucleotides: TGCGCCAGCAGCGTCCGACCCAAGGGGCACTATGGCTACACCTTC.

This clonotype was observed at least ten times. The chain has TRBV20-1 and TRBJ2-1; the match to TRBD2 covers 16 bases. Looked up from germline, CDR1 is DFQATT and CDR2 is SNEGSKA (reference sequence). Trimming removed 6 bases from V and 0 bases from J; junction bases left unmatched: 8. The CDR3 is made up of 18 amino acids. The CDR3 DNA is TGCAGTGCAACCGGGACTAGCGGGGGGGTGAGCTCCTACAATGAGCAGTTCTTC. The encoded protein is CSATGTSGGVSSYNEQFF.

This clonotype was recorded many times. The V call is TRBV19, the J call TRBJ2-1; no firm D call. Germline V gene sequence: CDR1 LNHDA, CDR2 SQIVND (reference sequence). The V end was cut by 9 bases, the J end by 10 bases, with 13 bases between. This CDR3 contains 11 residues. CDR3 DNA sequence: TGTGCCAGCAGCGCCTCTGGAGAGCAGTTCTTC. Protein product: CASSASGEQFF. Full variable domain (missing parts from reference TRBV19 and TRBJ2-1): DGGITQSPKYLFRKEGQNVTLSCEQNLNHDAMYWYRQDPGQGLRLIYYSQIVNDFQKGDIAEGYSVSREKKESFPLTVTSAQKNPTAFYLCASSASGEQFFGPGTRLTVL.

This clonotype was detected only once. V gene TRBV11-2 combines with J gene TRBJ1-6; no clear D. CDR1 is SGHAT and CDR2 is FQNNGV in the germline V gene. This CDR3 comprises 13 residues. V lost 1 base and J 14 bases, leaving 12 bases between the germline ends. The CDR3 nucleotides are TGTGCCAGCAGCTTAGGCCAGCGGCTGGCCCTCCACTTT. Encoded protein: CASSLGQRLALHF.

The chain employs TRBV12-3 or TRBV12-4 and TRBJ1-5; 7 nucleotides align to TRBD1. The CDR3 has 15 amino acids. Germline trimming cut 4 bases from V and 0 bases from J; bases unmatched to any gene: 3. CDR3 sequence reads: CASSWGQSSNQPQHF. CDR3 DNA: TGTGCCAGCAGTTGGGGACAGTCTAGCAATCAGCCCCAGCATTTT.

Note on this clonotype: This sequence may be a read error, since a much larger clone differs from it by one base. This sequence joins TRBV28 and TRBJ2-3; TRBD2 is a possible D gene (6 bases). Germline V CDR1 and CDR2: MDHEN, SYDVKM. The CDR3 is made up of 14 amino acids. The V end was cut by 6 bases, the J end by 6 bases, with 16 bases between. Here the CDR3 DNA reads TGTGCCAGCAGGCCCCGGGGGAGCGGGGATACGCAGTATTTT. This translates into CASRPRGSGDTQYF. The full variable domain, with the rest looked up from reference TRBV28 and TRBJ2-3, is DVKVTQSSRYLVKRTGEKVFLECVQDMDHENMFWYRQDPGLGLRLIYFSYDVKMKEKGDIPEGYSVSREKKERFSLILESASTNQTSMYLCASRPRGSGDTQYFGPGTRLTVL.

This clonotype turned up a few times. J is TRBJ1-1 and V is TRBV6-5; D is ambiguous. CDR1 is MNHEY and CDR2 is SVGAGI in the germline V gene. The CDR3 totals 15 residues. The V end lost 4 bases, the J end lost 4 bases, and 16 bases lay between the germline ends. The CDR3 sequence: CASSSRSTDGTEAFF. The CDR3 bases are TGTGCCAGCAGTTCTCGTTCAACCGACGGCACTGAAGCTTTCTTT.

This clonotype was found many times. The chain is built from TRBV9 and TRBJ2-1; 13 bases are a match to TRBD2. The V and J ends lost 5 bases and 11 bases, in that order; junction bases with no gene match: 10. CDR1 and CDR2 from the germline V gene are SGDLS and YYNGEE. The CDR3 runs to 15 residues. Here the CDR3 DNA reads TGTGCCAGCAGTCGCGGGACTAGCGGGAACCTGCAGCAGTTCTTC. Protein sequence: CASSRGTSGNLQQFF.

This clonotype showed up just a few times. J is TRBJ1-4 and V is TRBV15; D remains ambiguous. Trimming shortened V by 0 bases and J by 8 bases, and 13 bases separated the two germline ends. The V gene's germline CDR1 is LNHNV and CDR2 YYDKDF (reference sequence). CDR3 length equals 15 residues. The CDR3 coding sequence is TGTGCCACCAGCAGAGAAGGGTTTCGGCGGGAAAAACTGTTTTTT. It specifies CATSREGFRREKLFF.